Listed below are T cell receptor beta chains from one sample, sequenced in a study of neurological immune-mediated disorders. TCRdb ran MiXCR on the 5' RACE reads and lists one entry per CDR3 protein. The sample shows fewer than 55,000 distinct CDR3 sequences, roughly 6% of them seen only once. The source material was CD4+ T cells from blood. These receptors all come from a woman aged 40-49 years in good health. The CDR3 runs from the conserved cysteine through the conserved F or W. D genes are given only for firm matches. The listing skips clone size in some rows; elsewhere it reads once, few, many or a size class.

d_gene: .
j_gene: TRBJ2-1
abundance: many
v_gene: TRBV4-2
CDR3aa: CASSSAAGTSYNEQFF
CDR3nt: TGTGCCAGCAGCTCTGCGGCCGGAACCTCCTACAATGAGCAGTTCTTC

d_gene: TRBD1
j_gene: TRBJ2-6
abundance: many
v_gene: TRBV20-1
CDR3aa: CSARAGTGDSGANVLTF
CDR3nt: TGCAGTGCTAGGGCCGGGACAGGCGACTCTGGGGCCAACGTCCTGACTTTC

d_gene: TRBD2
j_gene: TRBJ2-3
abundance: few
v_gene: TRBV7-6
CDR3aa: CASSLGGTSDLGTDTQYF
CDR3nt: TGTGCCAGCAGCTTAGGCGGGACTAGCGATCTCGGCACAGATACGCAGTATTTT

d_gene: .
j_gene: TRBJ1-2
abundance: .
v_gene: TRBV7-8
CDR3aa: CASSLVGYGYTF
CDR3nt: TGTGCCAGCAGCCTCGTTGGCTATGGCTACACCTTC

d_gene: .
j_gene: TRBJ1-2
abundance: many
v_gene: TRBV7-9
CDR3aa: CASSSRVNYGYTF
CDR3nt: TGTGCCAGCAGCTCCCGGGTAAACTATGGCTACACCTTC

d_gene: TRBD1
j_gene: TRBJ2-7
abundance: many
v_gene: TRBV20-1
CDR3aa: CSATQGAGYEQYF
CDR3nt: TGCAGTGCTACTCAGGGGGCTGGCTACGAGCAGTACTTC

d_gene: TRBD1
j_gene: TRBJ2-6
abundance: many
v_gene: TRBV7-9
CDR3aa: CASSLTGASGANVLTF
CDR3nt: TGTGCCAGCAGCTTGACAGGGGCCTCTGGGGCCAACGTCCTGACTTTC

d_gene: .
j_gene: TRBJ2-3
abundance: many
v_gene: TRBV29-1
CDR3aa: CSVDRRPSTDTQYF
CDR3nt: TGCAGCGTTGACAGGCGGCCTAGCACAGATACGCAGTATTTT

d_gene: .
j_gene: TRBJ1-4
abundance: many
v_gene: TRBV29-1
CDR3aa: CSVGLSTNEKLFF
CDR3nt: TGCAGCGTCGGACTATCAACTAATGAAAAACTGTTTTTT

d_gene: TRBD1
j_gene: TRBJ2-7
abundance: .
v_gene: TRBV28
CDR3aa: CASSTQTGGSYEQYF
CDR3nt: TGTGCCAGCAGCACTCAAACAGGGGGCTCCTACGAGCAGTACTTC

d_gene: TRBD2
j_gene: TRBJ2-3
abundance: .
v_gene: TRBV29-1
CDR3aa: CSVDMVAGVLTDTQYF
CDR3nt: TGCAGCGTTGATATGGTAGCGGGAGTTCTCACAGATACGCAGTATTTT

d_gene: .
j_gene: TRBJ2-3
abundance: many
v_gene: TRBV5-1
CDR3aa: CASIQGASGADTQYF
CDR3nt: TGCGCCAGCATTCAGGGAGCCTCCGGGGCAGATACGCAGTATTTT